Listed below are T cell receptor beta chains from one sample, sequenced in a study of blood T cell repertoires in COVID-19. Some clones are missing from TCRdb's copy, which holds only in-frame ones; the method was immunoSEQ multiplex PCR. The sample lists some 140,000 clones, about 89% seen once, with under 0.6% in the top ten. Material: peripheral blood. The receptors were sampled from a man in his forties or fifties with acute or convalescent COVID-19. Both conserved end residues are part of each CDR3. Each record gives: V gene, D gene, clone size, J gene, CDR3 DNA, CDR3 protein. The D gene is left open where the match is weak. For some rows the clone size is stated as once, few or many, or as a class when expanded; others skip it.

TRBV9,.,once,TRBJ1-2,TGTGCCAGCTCTAGCGGGGGTGTCGGCTATGGCTACACCTTC,CASSSGGVGYGYTF
TRBV5-1,.,.,TRBJ1-4,TGCGCCAGCAGCGCTGGGGGGGGCAGGACTAATGAAAAACTGTTTTTT,CASSAGGGRTNEKLFF
TRBV19,TRBD2,.,TRBJ2-7,TGTGCCAGTAGTATCACTAGCGGATCTTACGATGGGCAGTACTTC,CASSITSGSYDGQYF
TRBV30,.,.,TRBJ1-6,TGTGCCTGGAGTGACCCACTGGGGGCGTCAAATTCACCCCTCCACTTT,CAWSDPLGASNSPLHF
TRBV5-1,TRBD1,.,TRBJ1-1,TGCGCCAGCAGCTTGGGATGGGACAGGGATACTGAAGCTTTCTTT,CASSLGWDRDTEAFF
TRBV7-6,TRBD2,.,TRBJ2-1,TGTGCCAGCAGCATCACTAGCGGGATTATTGGTGAGCAGTTCTTC,CASSITSGIIGEQFF
TRBV5-1,TRBD2,once,TRBJ2-7,TGCGCCAGCAGGAATGGAGGGGTTGCGGGACTACCGACCTACGAGCAGTACTTC,CASRNGGVAGLPTYEQYF
TRBV24-1,TRBD1,.,TRBJ1-2,TGTGCCACCAGTGACTCGGGACAGCTCTATGGCTACACCTTC,CATSDSGQLYGYTF
TRBV18,TRBD2,.,TRBJ2-3,TGTGCCAGCTCACCACCCCGTAGCGGGGGGACCACAGATACGCAGTATTTT,CASSPPRSGGTTDTQYF
TRBV19,.,.,TRBJ2-7,TGTGCCAGTAGTAAGACAGCTAAGGATGAGCAGTACTTC,CASSKTAKDEQYF
TRBV7-2,TRBD1,.,TRBJ1-2,TGTGCCAGCAGGTTAGGGAAGGGGGCGGACTATGGCTACACCTTC,CASRLGKGADYGYTF
TRBV5-1,TRBD1,.,TRBJ1-1,TGCGCCAGCAGCTGGGGACAGGGCCTCATGAACACTGAAGCTTTCTTT,CASSWGQGLMNTEAFF
TRBV6-5,.,.,TRBJ1-1,TGTGCCAGCACCGTCGGCAGGGGCGTAACTGAAGCTTTCTTT,CASTVGRGVTEAFF
TRBV6-6,TRBD2,.,TRBJ2-2,TGTGCCAGCAGTCAGACTAGCGGGGGGCCGGTCGGGGAGCTGTTTTTT,CASSQTSGGPVGELFF
TRBV5-4,.,.,TRBJ1-3,TGTGCCAGCAGTAACAGGGCCGGAAACACCATATATTTT,CASSNRAGNTIYF
TRBV5-1,TRBD1,few,TRBJ1-1,TGCGCCAGCAGCTTGGCCCGGGACAGGCAAAACACTGAAGCTTTCTTT,CASSLARDRQNTEAFF
TRBV19,.,.,TRBJ2-2,TGTGCCAGTAGTCCGGGAGCGAACACCGGGGAGCTGTTTTTT,CASSPGANTGELFF
TRBV19,TRBD1,.,TRBJ1-2,TGTGCCAGTAGTAAACCACAGGGGCGCCACCAGGGCTACACCTTC,CASSKPQGRHQGYTF
TRBV11-2,.,once,TRBJ1-2,TGTGCCAGCAGCTTAACCCCTGGGACTATAGATGGCTACACCTTC,CASSLTPGTIDGYTF
TRBV19,.,.,TRBJ2-2,TGTGCCAGTAGTATCAAGGGGGTGACCGGGGAGCTGTTTTTT,CASSIKGVTGELFF
TRBV2,.,.,TRBJ1-2,TGTGCCAGCAGTGAAGCTGGGGGGATTGGCTACACCTTC,CASSEAGGIGYTF
TRBV28,.,.,TRBJ1-2,TGTGCCAGCAGGGGCGTCCCCTATGGCTACACCTTC,CASRGVPYGYTF
TRBV6-1,.,.,TRBJ2-6,TGTGCCAGCAGTGAAACCGGGTCTGGGGCCAACGTCCTGACTTTC,CASSETGSGANVLTF
TRBV2,TRBD1,.,TRBJ1-5,TGTGCCAGCAAGGGGGCAGGGGCTAATAATCAGCCCCAGCATTTT,CASKGAGANNQPQHF
TRBV6-5,.,.,TRBJ2-1,TGTGCCAGCAGCATTCATTGGGGGAGGACACCGTTCTTC,CASSIHWGRTPFF
TRBV10-1,TRBD2,.,TRBJ2-1,TGCGCCAGCAGTCGAGCGGGAGTTGGCTACAATGAGCAGTTCTTC,CASSRAGVGYNEQFF
TRBV6-5,TRBD1,.,TRBJ2-7,TGTGCCAGCAGTCACGGGACAGGGAGCTCCTACGAGCAGTACTTC,CASSHGTGSSYEQYF
TRBV28,TRBD2,.,TRBJ2-2,TGTGCCAGCAGTAATTTTCTAGCGGGAGGGCTTTTGAACACCGGGGAGCTGTTTTTT,CASSNFLAGGLLNTGELFF
TRBV10-1,TRBD2,.,TRBJ2-2,TGCGCCAGCAGTGCAGCGGGAGGCACCGGGGAGCTGTTTTTT,CASSAAGGTGELFF
TRBV30,.,.,TRBJ1-2,TGTGTTGGGGGCCCGGTCTATGGCTACACCTTC,CVGGPVYGYTF
TRBV7-5,.,.,TRBJ2-3,TGTGCCAGCCCTCAACAGGGGGGGCCCTCAGATACGCAGTATTTT,CASPQQGGPSDTQYF
TRBV28,.,.,TRBJ2-2,TGTGCCAGCAGCCGGGGACAGAACACCGGGGAGCTGTTTTTT,CASSRGQNTGELFF
TRBV28,.,.,TRBJ1-4,TGTGCCAGCAGTTTACCTGAGGAAAAACTGTTTTTT,CASSLPEEKLFF
TRBV5-1,TRBD1,.,TRBJ1-1,TGCGCCAGCAGCTTAAACTCCGGGACAGGGCGGACTGAAGCTTTCTTT,CASSLNSGTGRTEAFF
TRBV27,TRBD2,.,TRBJ2-1,TGTGCCAGCAGTTTATGGACTAGCGGGAGTTTAAATGAGCAGTTCTTC,CASSLWTSGSLNEQFF
TRBV6-2/TRBV6-3,.,.,TRBJ1-3,TGTGCCAGCAGTTACTCAGGGCAGGAGGCTGGAAACACCATATATTTT,CASSYSGQEAGNTIYF
TRBV7-8,TRBD2,.,TRBJ2-1,TGTGCCAGCAGCCAGCTTAGCGGGGGGAATTACAATGAGCAGTTCTTC,CASSQLSGGNYNEQFF